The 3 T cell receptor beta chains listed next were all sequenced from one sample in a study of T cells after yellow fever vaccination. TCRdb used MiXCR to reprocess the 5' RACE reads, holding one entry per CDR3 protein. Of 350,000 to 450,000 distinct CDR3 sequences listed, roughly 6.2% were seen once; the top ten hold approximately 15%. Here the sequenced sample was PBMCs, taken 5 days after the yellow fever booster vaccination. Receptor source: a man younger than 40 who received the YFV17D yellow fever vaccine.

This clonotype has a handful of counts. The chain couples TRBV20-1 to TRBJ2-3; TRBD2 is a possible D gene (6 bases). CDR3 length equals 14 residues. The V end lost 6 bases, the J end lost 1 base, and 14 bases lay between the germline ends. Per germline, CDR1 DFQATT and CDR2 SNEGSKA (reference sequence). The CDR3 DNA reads TGCAGTGCAACTGGGACTCCACGCACAGATACGCAGTATTTT. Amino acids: CSATGTPRTDTQYF.

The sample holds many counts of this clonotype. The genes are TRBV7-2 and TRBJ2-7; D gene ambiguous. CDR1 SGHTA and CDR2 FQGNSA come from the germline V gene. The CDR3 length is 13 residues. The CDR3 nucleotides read TGTGCTAGGGTCGGCCTGTTGGGGTACGAGCAGTACTTC. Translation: CARVGLLGYEQYF.

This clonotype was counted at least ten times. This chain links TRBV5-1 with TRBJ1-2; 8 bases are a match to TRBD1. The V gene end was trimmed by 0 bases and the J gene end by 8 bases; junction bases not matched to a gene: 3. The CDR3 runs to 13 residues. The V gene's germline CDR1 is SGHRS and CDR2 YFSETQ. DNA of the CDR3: TGCGCCAGCAGCTTGGCCAGGGGGCAAGGCTACACCTTC. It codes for CASSLARGQGYTF.